Sequencing of this T cell receptor beta chain was carried out in a study of cytomegalovirus exposure and HLA in healthy donors. V was clipped by 3 bases and J by 5 bases, with 14 bases between them. The germline CDR1 and CDR2 sequences are SGHNT and YYREEE (reference sequence). The CDR3 loop spans 14 amino acids. PCR employed 60 Vbeta and 13 Jbeta primers. The data were produced by immunoSEQ multiplex PCR, yet TCRdb's version contains in-frame clones alone and is incomplete. Of about 150,000 clones listed, more than 60% are singletons. Sequencing input: PBMCs. This chain links TRBV5-4 with TRBJ1-1, with no clear D. The sequence derives from a woman in her 50s in good health and CMV-seropositive. For the CDR3, the DNA is TGTGCCAGCAGCTCGTCCGAAATCAGGACTGAAGCTTTCTTT. This encodes CASSSSEIRTEAFF. Full variable domain (outside the CDR3, taken from reference TRBV5-4 and TRBJ1-1): ETGVTQSPTHLIKTRGQQVTLRCSSQSGHNTVSWYQQALGQGPQFIFQYYREEENGRGNFPPRFSGLQFPNYSSELNVNALELDDSALYLCASSSSEIRTEAFFGQGTRLTVV.